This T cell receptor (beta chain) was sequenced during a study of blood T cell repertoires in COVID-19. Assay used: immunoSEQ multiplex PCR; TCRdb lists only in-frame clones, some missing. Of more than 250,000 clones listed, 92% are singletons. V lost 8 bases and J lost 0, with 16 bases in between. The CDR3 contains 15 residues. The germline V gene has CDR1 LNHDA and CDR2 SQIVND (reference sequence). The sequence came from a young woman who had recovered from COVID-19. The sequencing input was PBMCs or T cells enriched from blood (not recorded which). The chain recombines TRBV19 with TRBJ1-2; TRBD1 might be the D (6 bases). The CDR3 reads CASGERQAANYGYTF. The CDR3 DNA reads TGTGCCAGTGGAGAAAGACAGGCAGCTAACTATGGCTACACCTTC.